Following are 12 T cell receptor beta chains from one sample sequenced in a study of T-cell memory formation after mild COVID-19. TCRdb re-called the 5' RACE reads through MiXCR, storing one row per CDR3 protein. The table includes a few hundred thousand distinct CDR3 sequences, roughly a tenth detected once. Specimen: PBMCs or a T cell subset sorted from them (not recorded which). Receptors originate from a man aged 18 to 29 who had mild COVID-19 (a few samples of this study predate the infection). Cell type and time point are not known.

This clonotype was recorded a few times. J is TRBJ1-1 and V is TRBV5-6; D might be TRBD1 (5 bases). The CDR3 totals 12 residues. V lost 4 bases and J lost 9, with 13 bases in between. From germline, CDR1 is SGHDT and CDR2 YYEEEE. The CDR3 reads CASSLRPGKAFF. The DNA for the CDR3 is TGTGCCAGCAGCCTGCGCCCAGGGAAAGCTTTCTTT. Complete variable domain (other parts from reference TRBV5-6 and TRBJ1-1): DAGVTQSPTHLIKTRGQQVTLRCSPKSGHDTVSWYQQALGQGPQFIFQYYEEEERQRGNFPDRFSGHQFPNYSSELNVNALLLGDSALYLCASSLRPGKAFFGQGTRLTVV.

The sample holds many counts of this clonotype. The chain recombines TRBV7-2 with TRBJ2-3, with 9 positions matching TRBD2. The V gene's germline CDR1 is SGHTA and CDR2 FQGNSA. This CDR3 contains 15 residues. V shed 1 base and J 6 bases; nucleotides not matched to a gene: 5. CDR3 in amino acids: CASSLVAGAGDTQYF. The CDR3, as DNA: TGTGCCAGCAGCTTAGTAGCGGGGGCTGGGGATACGCAGTATTTT.

The chain carries TRBV6-6 and TRBJ1-1; TRBD1 is a possible D gene (6 bases). Germline loops: CDR1 MNHNY, CDR2 SVGAGI (reference sequence). The CDR3 has 15 amino acids. V lost 6 bases and J 1 base, leaving 15 bases between the germline ends. The CDR3 DNA reads as TGTGCCAGCAGCCGCCCCCAAGGGGGGAACACTGAAGCTTTCTTT. Protein: CASSRPQGGNTEAFF.

A few counts support this clonotype. The chain combines TRBV19 with TRBJ1-1; 8 positions agree with TRBD1. V was pared by 6 bases and J by 11 bases, with 11 bases of the junction left unmatched. The CDR3 is 13 amino acids. Germline V gene sequence: CDR1 LNHDA, CDR2 SQIVND (reference sequence). The CDR3 DNA reads as TGTGCCAGTAGGTGGAGGACAGGGTTTGACGCTTTCTTT. It is translated as CASRWRTGFDAFF.

CDR3 coding DNA: TGCGCCAGCAGCGGTGGACTAGGGAGGGACACAGATACGCAGTATTTT. Its translation is CASSGGLGRDTDTQYF. V gene TRBV5-1 combines with J gene TRBJ2-3; 7 positions match TRBD2. The junction had 10 bases not matched to a gene; V was cut back by 4 bases and J by 2 bases. The CDR3 has 16 residues. The germline V gene has CDR1 SGHRS and CDR2 YFSETQ.

This clonotype has just a few counts. The chain joins TRBV7-9 to TRBJ2-7; TRBD1 agrees at 8 bases. Germline-derived CDR1 and CDR2 are SEHNR and FQNEAQ (reference sequence). Losses at the gene ends were 5 bases for V and 7 bases for J; bases not matched to a gene: 7. This CDR3 comprises 13 residues. The CDR3 here is CASSVGQAREQYV. CDR3 bases: TGTGCCAGCAGCGTGGGACAGGCGAGGGAGCAGTACGTC.

In its sample, this clonotype was seen a few times. This chain uses TRBV12-3 or TRBV12-4 with TRBJ2-3, with 11 bases lining up with TRBD1. CDR3 length: 15 residues. J lost 3 bases, V lost 6 bases, and 5 bases had no gene match. CDR3 DNA: TGTGCCAGCAGGCCCGGGACAGGGGGGACAGATACGCAGTATTTT. Its translation is CASRPGTGGTDTQYF.

This clonotype has a handful of counts. J is TRBJ2-1 and V is TRBV20-1; 11 bases are a match to TRBD2. Germline assignment: CDR1 DFQATT and CDR2 SNEGSKA (reference sequence). V lost 1 base and J lost 0; bases outside the gene matches: 2. The CDR3 covers 16 residues. Here the CDR3 DNA reads TGCAGTGCTAGAGTTAGCGGGGGGGCCTCCTACAATGAGCAGTTCTTC. This gives the protein CSARVSGGASYNEQFF.

This clonotype came up a few times. This chain joins TRBV24-1 and TRBJ2-3; D might be TRBD2 (5 bases). V lost 5 bases to trimming and J lost 1 base, with 9 bases between them. Germline-derived CDR1 and CDR2 are KGHDR and SFDVKD. This CDR3 comprises 14 residues. The chain's CDR3 is CATSVGGGTDTQYF. The CDR3 region has the DNA TGTGCCACCAGTGTAGGAGGCGGCACAGATACGCAGTATTTT.

The CDR3 here is CASSTRGGRSTDTQYF. The CDR3 DNA follows: TGCGCCAGCAGCACCCGGGGGGGGCGAAGCACAGATACGCAGTATTTT. V gene TRBV5-1 combines with J gene TRBJ2-3; 8 positions agree with TRBD2. The germline CDR1 and CDR2 sequences are SGHRS and YFSETQ. The trim removed 4 bases at V and 0 bases at J, leaving 7 bases unmatched. The length of the CDR3 is 16 residues.

This clonotype was counted between two and nine times. The J gene is TRBJ1-2, the V gene TRBV24-1; 7 nucleotides agree with TRBD1. Unmatched junction bases numbered 3, after V lost 3 bases and J lost 6 bases. Germline CDR1 is KGHDR and CDR2 is SFDVKD. The CDR3 extends over 13 amino acids. The CDR3 spells CATSDRQGDGYTF. The CDR3, as DNA: TGTGCCACCAGTGATCGACAGGGAGATGGCTACACCTTC.

V and J are TRBV7-2 and TRBJ2-5; D is possibly TRBD1 (7 bases). From germline, CDR1 is SGHTA and CDR2 FQGNSA. There are 15 residues in the CDR3. Trimming stripped 5 bases from V and 2 bases from J, with 15 bases between. The chain's CDR3 is CASSPLGGQQETQYF. The DNA of the CDR3 is TGTGCCAGCAGCCCGCTGGGGGGACAGCAAGAGACCCAGTACTTC.